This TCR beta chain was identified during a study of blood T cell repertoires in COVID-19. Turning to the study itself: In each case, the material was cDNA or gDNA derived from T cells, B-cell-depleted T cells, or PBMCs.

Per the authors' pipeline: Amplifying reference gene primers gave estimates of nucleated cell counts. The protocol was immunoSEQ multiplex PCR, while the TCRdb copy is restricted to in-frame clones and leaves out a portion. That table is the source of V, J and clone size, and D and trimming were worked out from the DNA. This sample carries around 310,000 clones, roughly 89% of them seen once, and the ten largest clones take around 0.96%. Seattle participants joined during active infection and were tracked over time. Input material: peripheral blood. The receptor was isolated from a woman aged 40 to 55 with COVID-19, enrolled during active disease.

CDR3: CASSLAGGLFDEQFF. CDR3 sequence (DNA): TGTGCCAGCAGCTTAGCGGGAGGTTTGTTCGATGAGCAGTTCTTC. The chain uses TRBV13 and TRBJ2-1, with 7 positions matching TRBD2. The germline V gene encodes CDR1 PRHDT and CDR2 FYEKMQ (reference sequence). The junction had 8 bases not matched to a gene; V was cut back by 1 base and J by 8 bases. This CDR3 is built from 15 residues.